This T cell receptor (beta chain) was captured by sequencing in a study of identifying expanded T cells in peripheral blood (dated by TCRdb to the late 2010s). With respect to the entire study: Technical replicates were generated by sequencing separate aliquots of the same genomic DNA pool, with four replicates compared pairwise.

Overall study results and their limits: Both the number of clones called differentially abundant and the false-positive rate were significantly reduced by the beta-binomial model across all healthy-donor time intervals. The authors expected that over much longer intervals, such as months to years, biological variance in healthy repertoires might increase even further. Between technical replicates the binomial model flagged approximately 1.2 differentially abundant clones, whereas over around two weeks the binomial model flagged about 15 and over approximately four weeks roughly 20. In all healthy donors, the variance in clone template counts between samples taken around two weeks apart rose significantly as total template count increased.

The immunoSEQ Assay, which uses bias-controlled multiplex PCR amplification of genomic DNA, was used to profile TCRbeta CDR3 regions. The authors' pipeline ran thus. The absolute abundance of each unique TCRbeta CDR3 region was quantified after sequences were collapsed and filtered. Differential abundance was tested with two models: a binomial (Fisher-equivalent) model and a beta-binomial model that adds time-dependent variance fitted from healthy donors. Any clone with fewer than 5 combined templates was excluded, and a clone was called differentially abundant if its Benjamini-Hochberg FDR was below 0.01. Beta-binomial variance was modeled as a function of total template count across the two samples using the form v = (b*log(k)+a)^2. Sourced from immuneACCESS, this table was stored by TCRdb with only in-frame sequences that have V and J called. A share of the clones is absent; for the studies checked, an unresolved V gene accounts for under half, and the remainder has no known explanation. V and J calls plus clone size are reproduced from that table; the DNA served to infer D and trimming. The sample profile shows tens of thousands of clones; about 91% of them were found once. The ten largest clones capture 3% to 4% of the sample.

Based on the germline V gene, the CDR1 and CDR2 sequences are SGHRS and YFSETQ. Clipping removes 4 bases from V and 5 bases from J, with 8 as the unmatched junction base count. There are 15 amino acids in the CDR3, from cysteine to phenylalanine inclusive. CDR3 DNA is the only sequence kept; it has 45 bases, read in frame from the first base. In the case of this clone: There is no known antigen for this receptor. Nothing much larger sits one base from this clone, and base qualities are not available.

No immune events, such as infections, were documented for the healthy donors during the collection period. Time-dependent variance in a beta-binomial model of T-cell clone differential abundance was calibrated using healthy-donor blood repertoires as a training cohort. The training cohort was composed of 10 or so healthy donors, 3 female and 7 male. On average the donors were around 45 years old, and their ages spanned about 29 to 65 years. Whole blood was collected from each healthy donor at three time points spaced 2 to 3 weeks apart and obtained from a commercial supplier. For immunosequencing, genomic DNA was extracted from whole blood that had not been sorted.

This sequence uses TRBV5-1 and TRBJ2-5, with TRBD1 matching 10 junction bases. This sequence was found in a person aged 18 to 75 in good health. The sequenced material came from blood. The encoded CDR3 is CASSQGQGMFETQYF. The sequenced DNA: TGCGCCAGCAGCCAGGGACAGGGGATGTTCGAGACCCAGTACTTC. Where the CDR3 stops, the reference TRBV5-1 and TRBJ2-5 genes take over; the full variable domain is KAGVTQTPRYLIKTRGQQVTLSCSPISGHRSVSWYQQTPGQGLQFLFEYFSETQRNKGNFPGRFSGRQFSNSRSEMNVSTLELGDSALYLCASSQGQGMFETQYFGPGTRLLVL.